This T cell receptor beta chain was documented in a study of T cell clonality in common variable immunodeficiency. The study's findings and limits: Common variable immunodeficiency TCR beta sequences reportedly had fewer deletions and N-nucleotide insertions. CVID subjects showed higher TCRbeta clonality than healthy controls. CVID patient heterogeneity limited repertoire-clinical complication correlations.

This clone was recorded at least ten times. Antigen specificity is unknown. The read halts 3 residues ahead of the CDR3 end, with the missing end drawn from the germline J gene. Other DNA sequences in the same sample also yield this CDR3. Looked up from germline, CDR1 is SGHRS and CDR2 is YFSETQ. Germline trimming cut 4 bases from V and 4 bases from J; bases unmatched to any gene: 7. The CDR3 is 15 amino acids. Caucasian heritage predominated among both patients and controls. Each donor provided about 4.5 to 8.5 ml of heparinized whole blood. Libraries were prepared by immunoSEQ multiplex PCR; TCRdb keeps only in-frame clonotypes and omits some of them. This record lists some 26,000 clones, none seen once only, and the top ten clones contain more than 3.5%.

This chain links TRBV5-1 with TRBJ2-7; 11 bases are a match to TRBD1. The TCR was taken from a human donor with common variable immunodeficiency. Sequenced material: peripheral blood mononuclear cells. CDR3 DNA (partial): TGCGCCAGCAGCCACCGGGACAGGGGGACATACGAG. Protein: CASSHRDRGTYE. The entire CDR3 reads CASSHRDRGTYEQYF.